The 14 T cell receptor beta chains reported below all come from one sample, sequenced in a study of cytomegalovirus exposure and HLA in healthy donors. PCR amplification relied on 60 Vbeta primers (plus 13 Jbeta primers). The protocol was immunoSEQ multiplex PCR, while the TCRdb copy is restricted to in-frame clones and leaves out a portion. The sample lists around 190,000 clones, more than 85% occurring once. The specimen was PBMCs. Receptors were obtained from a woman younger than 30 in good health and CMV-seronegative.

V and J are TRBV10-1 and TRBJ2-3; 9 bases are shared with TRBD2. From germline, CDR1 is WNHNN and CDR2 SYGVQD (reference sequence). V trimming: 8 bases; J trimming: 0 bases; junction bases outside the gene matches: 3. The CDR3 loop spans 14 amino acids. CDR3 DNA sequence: TGCGCCAGCTCCCTAGCGGGGAGCACAGATACGCAGTATTTT. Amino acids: CASSLAGSTDTQYF.

CDR3 in amino acids: CASSLRTGSVNEQFF. For the CDR3, the DNA is TGTGCCAGCAGCTTGCGGACAGGCTCTGTAAATGAGCAGTTCTTC. The chain is built from TRBV11-2 and TRBJ2-1; 7 bases are shared with TRBD1. The J segment lost 7 bases and the V segment lost 3 bases, leaving 9 bases of the junction unmatched. Looked up from germline, CDR1 is SGHAT and CDR2 is FQNNGV. The CDR3 extends over 15 amino acids.

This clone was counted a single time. In DNA, the CDR3 is TGCAGCGTTGTAGGGAGAGGGACCGGGGAGCTGTTTTTT. Amino acid sequence: CSVVGRGTGELFF. The chain has TRBV29-1 and TRBJ2-2; tentative D call: TRBD2 (5 bases). This CDR3 comprises 13 residues. Per germline, CDR1 SQVTM and CDR2 ANQGSEA. The V end was cut by 4 bases, the J end by 5 bases, with 11 bases between.

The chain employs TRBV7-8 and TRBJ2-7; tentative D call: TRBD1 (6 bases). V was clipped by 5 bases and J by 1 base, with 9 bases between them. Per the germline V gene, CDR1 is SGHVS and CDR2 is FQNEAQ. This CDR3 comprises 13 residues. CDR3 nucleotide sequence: TGTGCCAGCAGCCGTACAGGGTCCTACGAGCAGTACTTC. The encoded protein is CASSRTGSYEQYF.

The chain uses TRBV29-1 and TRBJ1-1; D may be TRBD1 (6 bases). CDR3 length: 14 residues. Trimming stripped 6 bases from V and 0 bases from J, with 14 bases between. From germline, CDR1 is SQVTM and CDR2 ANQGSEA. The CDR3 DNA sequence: TGCAGCGTAGAACGCGGACAGCTGAACACTGAAGCTTTCTTT. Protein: CSVERGQLNTEAFF.

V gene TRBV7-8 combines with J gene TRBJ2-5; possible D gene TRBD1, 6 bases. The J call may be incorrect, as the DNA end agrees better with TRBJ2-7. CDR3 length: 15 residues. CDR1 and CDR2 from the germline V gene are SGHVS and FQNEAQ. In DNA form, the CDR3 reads TGTGCCAGCAGCCAACAGGGAGTTAGGGCGGTCGAGCAGTACTTC. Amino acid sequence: CASSQQGVRAVEQYF.

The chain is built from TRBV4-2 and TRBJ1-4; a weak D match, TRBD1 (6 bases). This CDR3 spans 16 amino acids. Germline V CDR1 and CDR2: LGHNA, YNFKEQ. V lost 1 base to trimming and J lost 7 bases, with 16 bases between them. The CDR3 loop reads CASSQGVSRGPEKLFF. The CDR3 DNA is TGTGCCAGCAGCCAAGGTGTTAGCAGGGGCCCTGAAAAACTGTTTTTT.

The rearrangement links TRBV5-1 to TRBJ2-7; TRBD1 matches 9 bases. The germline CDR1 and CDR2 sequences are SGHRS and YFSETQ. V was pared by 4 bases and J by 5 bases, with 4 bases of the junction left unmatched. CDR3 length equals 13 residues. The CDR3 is CASSKDRGDEQYF. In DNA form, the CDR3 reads TGCGCCAGCAGCAAGGACAGGGGAGACGAGCAGTACTTC.

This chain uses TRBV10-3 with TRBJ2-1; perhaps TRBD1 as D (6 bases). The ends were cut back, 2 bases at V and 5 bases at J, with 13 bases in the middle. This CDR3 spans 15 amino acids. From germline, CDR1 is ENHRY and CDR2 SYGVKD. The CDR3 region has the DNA TGTGCCATCAGTGAGGCGCAGGGGACCCACAATGAGCAGTTCTTC. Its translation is CAISEAQGTHNEQFF.

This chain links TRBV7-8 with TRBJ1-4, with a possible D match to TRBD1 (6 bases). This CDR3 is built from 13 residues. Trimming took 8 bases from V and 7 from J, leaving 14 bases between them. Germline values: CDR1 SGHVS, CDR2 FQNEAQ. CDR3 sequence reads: CASAPGAGEKLFF. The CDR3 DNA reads TGTGCCAGCGCCCCAGGGGCAGGTGAAAAACTGTTTTTT.

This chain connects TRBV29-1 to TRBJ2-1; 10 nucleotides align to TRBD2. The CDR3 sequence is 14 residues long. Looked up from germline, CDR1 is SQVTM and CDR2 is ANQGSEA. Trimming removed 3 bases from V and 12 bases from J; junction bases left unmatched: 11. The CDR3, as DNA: TGCAGCGTTGATCGCACTAGCGGGGCGAGAGGGCAGTTCTTC. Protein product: CSVDRTSGARGQFF.

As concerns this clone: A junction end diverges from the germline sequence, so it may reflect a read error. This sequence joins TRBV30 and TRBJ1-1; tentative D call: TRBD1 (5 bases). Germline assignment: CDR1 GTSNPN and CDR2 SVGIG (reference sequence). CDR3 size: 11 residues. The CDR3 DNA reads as TGTGCCTGGAGTGCGGCGGGACGCAAGTCTTTT. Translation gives CAWSAAGRKSF.

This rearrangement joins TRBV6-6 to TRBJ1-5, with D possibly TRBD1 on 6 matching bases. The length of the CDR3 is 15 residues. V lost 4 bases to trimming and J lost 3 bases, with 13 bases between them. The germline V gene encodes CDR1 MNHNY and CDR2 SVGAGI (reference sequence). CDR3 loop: CASSSPGDPNQPQHF. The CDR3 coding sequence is TGTGCCAGCAGTTCTCCAGGGGATCCCAATCAGCCCCAGCATTTT.

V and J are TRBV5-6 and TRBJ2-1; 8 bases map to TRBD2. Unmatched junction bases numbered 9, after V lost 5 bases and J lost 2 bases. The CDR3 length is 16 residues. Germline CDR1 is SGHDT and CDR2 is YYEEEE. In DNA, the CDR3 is TGTGCCAGCAGTCCCACAGCGGGGGCTCCCTACAATGAGCAGTTCTTC. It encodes CASSPTAGAPYNEQFF.